These 17 T cell receptor beta chains were all obtained from the same sample, sequenced in a study of T cells in Graves' hyperthyroidism and ophthalmopathy. RNA transcripts were the template for amplifying TCR beta CDR3 regions. TCR CDR3 underwent first-round RT-PCR with the HTBI primer set. TCRdb reprocessed the multiplex PCR reads with MiXCR, giving one entry per CDR3 protein. The table shows fewer than 700,000 distinct CDR3 sequences, with 17% occurring only once. The material sequenced was blood. Receptors originate from a woman under 30 with Graves' ophthalmopathy.

This clonotype was observed a few times. A clone one base away is much larger, so this may be a read error. The J gene is TRBJ2-1, the V gene TRBV13; 8 bases match TRBD2. The CDR3 is made up of 15 amino acids. CDR1 PRHDT and CDR2 FYEKMQ come from the germline V gene (reference sequence). The CDR3 is CASSWSGSPYNKQFF. CDR3 nucleotide sequence: TGTGCCAGCAGCTGGAGCGGGAGTCCCTACAATAAGCAGTTCTTC.

The chain recombines TRBV6-5 with TRBJ2-3; 8 bases agree with TRBD2. Trimming cost V 2 bases and J 2 bases; bases outside gene matches: 3. CDR1 MNHEY and CDR2 SVGAGI come from the germline V gene. The CDR3 loop spans 15 amino acids. CDR3 sequence: CASSYDSGTTDTQYF. CDR3 coding DNA: TGTGCCAGCAGTTACGATAGCGGGACCACAGATACGCAGTATTTT.

This clonotype came up a few times. In nucleotides, the CDR3 is TGCAGTGCTAGAGATCGGTTAGCGGGGGGCTATAGCACAGATACGCAGTATTTT. This codes for CSARDRLAGGYSTDTQYF. The chain carries TRBV20-1 and TRBJ2-3, with 10 bases identical to TRBD2. After removal of 0 bases from V and 0 bases from J, the junction contained 9 bases not matched to a gene. The V gene's germline CDR1 is DFQATT and CDR2 SNEGSKA (reference sequence). The CDR3 totals 18 residues.

At least ten counts were recorded for this clonotype. The rearrangement uses TRBV20-1 and TRBJ2-5; D possibly uses TRBD1 or TRBD2 (5 bases each). Germline CDR1 DFQATT, CDR2 SNEGSKA (reference sequence). Trimming left V 1 base short and J 5 bases short, with 11 bases between. CDR3 size: 13 residues. DNA of the CDR3: TGCAGTGCTAGAGGGGGGACGGAGGAGACCCAGTACTTC. Its translation: CSARGGTEETQYF.

This clonotype was picked up many times. The chain employs TRBV30 and TRBJ2-5; D remains ambiguous. The germline V gene has CDR1 GTSNPN and CDR2 SVGIG (reference sequence). This CDR3 spans 11 amino acids. V was cut by 1 base and J by 3 bases, with 3 bases left in between. CDR3 bases: TGTGCCTGGAGTGAGGAAGAGACCCAGTACTTC. It specifies CAWSEEETQYF.

The table lists this clonotype with many counts. CDR3: CASSFKGQGFRTDTQYF. In DNA, the CDR3 is TGTGCCAGCAGTTTCAAGGGACAGGGGTTTCGCACAGATACGCAGTATTTT. The rearrangement links TRBV12-3 or TRBV12-4 to TRBJ2-3, with 10 bases aligning to TRBD1. V shed 3 bases, J shed 1 base, and the junction held 7 bases outside the gene matches. The CDR3 runs to 17 residues.

This clonotype was seen a few times. V is TRBV7-2 and J is TRBJ2-2; the match to TRBD2 covers 10 bases. The junction had 7 bases not matched to a gene; V was cut back by 4 bases and J by 8 bases. The CDR3 covers 15 residues. Germline V lookup: CDR1 SGHTA, CDR2 FQGNSA. In DNA form, the CDR3 reads TGTGCCAGCAGCTCCTCTAGCGGGAGTGGAGGGGAGCTGTTTTTT. Its translation: CASSSSSGSGGELFF.

At least ten counts were recorded for this clonotype. The gene calls are TRBV12-3 or TRBV12-4 and TRBJ2-5; D perhaps matches TRBD2 (7 bases). Between the trimmed V and J ends, which lost 7 bases and 5 bases, there was a span of 26 bases. The CDR3 loop spans 17 amino acids. CDR3 sequence (DNA): TGTGCCAGCACCCGCTCAGGGAGGGGGGGGGCCGGGGAGACCCAGTACTTC. It translates to CASTRSGRGGAGETQYF.

This clonotype was seen repeatedly, ten times or more. V and J are TRBV30 and TRBJ1-6; D unclear. The germline gives CDR1 GTSNPN, CDR2 SVGIG (reference sequence). CDR3 length: 14 amino acids. The V end was cut by 5 bases, the J end by 0 bases, with 8 bases between. CDR3 amino acids: CAWAASSYNSPLHF. The CDR3 DNA follows: TGTGCCTGGGCAGCAAGCTCCTATAATTCACCCCTCCACTTT. The whole variable domain, remainder taken from reference TRBV30 and TRBJ1-6, is SQTIHQWPATLVQPVGSPLSLECTVEGTSNPNLYWYRQAAGRGLQLLFYSVGIGQISSEVPQNLSASRPQDRQFILSSKKLLLSDSGFYLCAWAASSYNSPLHFGNGTRLTVT.

The chain is built from TRBV19 and TRBJ2-7, with 10 bases lining up with TRBD2. J was trimmed by 4 bases and V by 5 bases; bases with no gene match: 14. There are 17 residues in the CDR3. Germline lookup yields CDR1 LNHDA and CDR2 SQIVND (reference sequence). The CDR3 reads CASSFGTAGTSVYEQYF. In DNA, the CDR3 is TGTGCCAGTAGTTTCGGGACCGCCGGGACTAGCGTTTACGAGCAGTACTTC.

V usage is TRBV6-2 or TRBV6-3 and J usage is TRBJ1-5, with D possibly TRBD1 on 5 matching bases. The germline V gene encodes CDR1 MNHEY and CDR2 SVGEGT. The CDR3 is made up of 15 amino acids. V was trimmed by 0 bases and J by 6 bases, leaving 12 bases between them. The DNA for the CDR3 is TGTGCCAGCAGTTACTCGTCAGGGAGGATTCAGCCCCAGCATTTT. It translates to CASSYSSGRIQPQHF.

V gene TRBV29-1 combines with J gene TRBJ1-1; the D is unclear. V was shortened by 5 bases and J by 4 bases, with 26 bases between the two germline ends. The germline gives CDR1 SQVTM, CDR2 ANQGSEA. The CDR3 covers 17 residues. CDR3 nucleotides: TGCAGCGTTTCCCTAGACACCCCTGGAGGAATGGGCACTGAAGCTTTCTTT. Its protein product is CSVSLDTPGGMGTEAFF.

This clonotype was seen repeatedly, ten times or more. The chain carries TRBV7-2 and TRBJ2-3, with D perhaps matching TRBD1 (7 bases). CDR3 length: 16 residues. Germline CDR1 SGHTA, CDR2 FQGNSA. Trimming stripped 5 bases from V and 0 bases from J, with 15 bases between. The CDR3 DNA follows: TGTGCCAGCAGCACCCACAGGGGAGGAAGCACAGATACGCAGTATTTT. Protein product: CASSTHRGGSTDTQYF.

This clonotype was seen more than once but under ten times. The V call is TRBV3-1, the J call TRBJ1-2; D unresolved. The CDR3 loop spans 14 amino acids. Trimming left V 0 bases short and J 3 bases short, with 8 bases between. The germline V gene encodes CDR1 LGHDT and CDR2 YNNKEL (reference sequence). In DNA form, the CDR3 reads TGTGCCAGCAGCCAAGATCGGGATTACTATGGCTACACCTTC. Translated, it gives CASSQDRDYYGYTF.

This clonotype was seen just once. Since a much larger clone is just one base distant, this may be a read error. The chain carries TRBV7-9 and TRBJ2-1, with D perhaps matching TRBD2 (5 bases). Judging by the DNA end, TRBJ2-7 fits better; the J call may be wrong. CDR1 SEHNR and CDR2 FQNEAQ come from the germline V gene (reference sequence). CDR3 length equals 16 residues. This chain's CDR3 is CASSPFKRVSYNEQYF. CDR3 nucleotides: TGTGCCAGCAGCCCCTTCAAGAGGGTATCCTACAATGAGCAGTACTTC.

The table lists this clonotype with many counts. This chain joins TRBV27 and TRBJ1-1; D is possibly TRBD1 (5 bases). There are 14 residues in the CDR3. Trimming pared 4 bases from V and 0 bases from J, leaving 9 bases between. The germline CDR1 and CDR2 sequences are MNHEY and SMNVEV (reference sequence). The CDR3 protein is CASSSPGMNTEAFF. For the CDR3, the DNA is TGTGCCAGCAGTTCTCCAGGGATGAACACTGAAGCTTTCTTT.

V usage is TRBV6-1 and J usage is TRBJ1-2; 7 bases agree with TRBD1. The germline V gene has CDR1 MNHNS and CDR2 SASEGT. V lost 4 bases and J lost 8; bases outside the gene matches: 7. The CDR3 has 13 amino acids. Here the CDR3 DNA reads TGTGCCAGCAGTGGAAAAGGGGGCTGGGGCTACACCTTC. As protein: CASSGKGGWGYTF.